A selection of T cell receptor beta chains follows, all from one sample in a study of T cells after yellow fever vaccination. TCRdb reprocessed the 5' RACE reads via MiXCR and lists one record per CDR3 protein. The sample lists approximately 70,000 distinct CDR3 sequences, around 7.9% occurring once. The sequencing used CD8+ T cells sorted from PBMCs, collected 10 days after the first yellow fever vaccination. All receptors derive from a man in his late teens or twenties who received the YFV17D yellow fever vaccine. Each CDR3 is given with its conserved first and last residue. D genes are given only for firm matches. Size values are once, few and many counts, or a class for expanded clones, and some rows have none.

V: TRBV20-1
D: TRBD1
size: NA
J: TRBJ2-3
DNA: TGCAGTGCCACGCGGACGGACAGGGCCCTCACAGATACGCAGTATTTT
CDR3: CSATRTDRALTDTQYF

V: TRBV7-9
D: NA
size: few
J: TRBJ1-1
DNA: TGTGCCAGCAGCTCGTGGGACACGAACACTGAAGCTTTCTTT
CDR3: CASSSWDTNTEAFF

V: TRBV29-1
D: NA
size: many
J: TRBJ2-7
DNA: TGCAGCGTTGAACAGGGGGAGGCCTACGAGCAGTACTTC
CDR3: CSVEQGEAYEQYF

V: TRBV6-2/TRBV6-3
D: NA
size: many
J: TRBJ1-1
DNA: TGTGCCAGCAGCCGAAAGGACCACACTGAAGCTTTCTTT
CDR3: CASSRKDHTEAFF

V: TRBV12-3/TRBV12-4
D: NA
size: many
J: TRBJ2-2
DNA: TGTGCCAGCAGTTTTGGGGGGGCCGTTACCGGGGAGCTGTTTTTT
CDR3: CASSFGGAVTGELFF

V: TRBV9
D: TRBD1
size: many
J: TRBJ1-1
DNA: TGTGCCAGCAGCGCTACAGGGGGCACTGAAGCTTTCTTT
CDR3: CASSATGGTEAFF

V: TRBV7-2
D: TRBD2
size: many
J: TRBJ2-3
DNA: TGTGCCAGCAGCTCCAGACTAGCGGGCACAGATACGCAGTATTTT
CDR3: CASSSRLAGTDTQYF

V: TRBV6-2/TRBV6-3
D: NA
size: many
J: TRBJ2-5
DNA: TGTGCCAGCAGTTATACTGGGGGCGAGTACCAAGAGACCCAGTACTTC
CDR3: CASSYTGGEYQETQYF

V: TRBV18
D: TRBD1
size: few
J: TRBJ2-2
DNA: TGTGCCAGCTCACCGTCGACAGGGACGAACACCGGGGAGCTGTTTTTT
CDR3: CASSPSTGTNTGELFF

V: TRBV7-9
D: NA
size: many
J: TRBJ2-7
DNA: TGTGCCAGCAGCTTAACGGGACTCCTGACTTACGAGCAGTACTTC
CDR3: CASSLTGLLTYEQYF

V: TRBV11-2
D: NA
size: many
J: TRBJ2-5
DNA: TGTGCCAGCAGCTTCCTAGCGAACCAAGAGACCCAGTACTTC
CDR3: CASSFLANQETQYF

V: TRBV10-3
D: TRBD1
size: many
J: TRBJ2-1
DNA: TGTGCCATCGGTTCGACAGGGTTGCCCTACAATGAGCAGTTCTTC
CDR3: CAIGSTGLPYNEQFF

V: TRBV3-1
D: NA
size: many
J: TRBJ2-7
DNA: TGTGCCAGCAGCCAAGTAAGGGGGGACTATCGTGCTTACGAGCAGTACTTC
CDR3: CASSQVRGDYRAYEQYF

V: TRBV6-1
D: TRBD2
size: many
J: TRBJ2-2
DNA: TGTGCCAGCAGTCCCGCGGGAGCTAACACCGGGGAGCTGTTTTTT
CDR3: CASSPAGANTGELFF

V: TRBV27
D: NA
size: many
J: TRBJ2-3
DNA: TGTGCCAGCAGTTCACCAGATACGCAGTATTTT
CDR3: CASSSPDTQYF

V: TRBV12-5
D: NA
size: NA
J: TRBJ1-1
DNA: TGTGCTAGTGGCAATCCTACAGGGAACACTGAAGCTTTCTTT
CDR3: CASGNPTGNTEAFF

V: TRBV6-5
D: NA
size: many
J: TRBJ1-5
DNA: TGTGCCAGCAGTTCGAAAGGGAATCAGCCCCAGCATTTT
CDR3: CASSSKGNQPQHF

V: TRBV5-4
D: NA
size: few
J: TRBJ1-1
DNA: TGTGCCAGCAGCCCAGCAGGGACGAACACTGAAGCTTTCTTT
CDR3: CASSPAGTNTEAFF

V: TRBV29-1
D: NA
size: many
J: TRBJ2-1
DNA: TGCAGCGTTACTGGACAGCCTCAGCAGTTCTTC
CDR3: CSVTGQPQQFF

V: TRBV7-9
D: NA
size: few
J: TRBJ2-7
DNA: TGTGCCAGCAGCGTAGATACGGTTTCCTACGAGCAGTACTTC
CDR3: CASSVDTVSYEQYF

V: TRBV7-2
D: NA
size: many
J: TRBJ1-5
DNA: TGTGCCAGCAGCTTATTAGGCGCTTATAGCAATCAGCCCCAGCATTTT
CDR3: CASSLLGAYSNQPQHF

V: TRBV12-3/TRBV12-4
D: TRBD2
size: few
J: TRBJ2-5
DNA: TGTGCCAGCAGTCCGGGGGGGTGGGAGACCCAGTACTTC
CDR3: CASSPGGWETQYF

V: TRBV5-5
D: TRBD1
size: many
J: TRBJ1-1
DNA: TGTGCCAGCAGCTGGACAGGGTTGAACACTGAAGCTTTCTTT
CDR3: CASSWTGLNTEAFF

V: TRBV20-1
D: NA
size: many
J: TRBJ2-1
DNA: TGCAGTGCTAGAGACCAACAGCAGGACGTCTCCTACAATGAGCAGTTCTTC
CDR3: CSARDQQQDVSYNEQFF

V: TRBV7-2
D: NA
size: few
J: TRBJ2-1
DNA: TGTGCCAGCAGCCGGAGGGGCGAGTCTATGTACAATGAGCAGTTCTTC
CDR3: CASSRRGESMYNEQFF

V: TRBV5-6
D: NA
size: NA
J: TRBJ2-2
DNA: TGTGCCAGCAGCTACGACTGGCCGACCACACCTCCCGGGGAGCTGTTTTTT
CDR3: CASSYDWPTTPPGELFF

V: TRBV4-3
D: NA
size: many
J: TRBJ2-7
DNA: TGCGCCAGCAGCCAAGATAGGCTGGACGGCGAGATCAGCTCCTACGAGCAGTACTTC
CDR3: CASSQDRLDGEISSYEQYF

V: TRBV20-1
D: NA
size: few
J: TRBJ2-3
DNA: TGCTGTGCTAGAGGCAGGCGAACGACTAGGGGGACCACAGATACGCAGTATTTT
CDR3: CCARGRRTTRGTTDTQYF

V: TRBV10-3
D: NA
size: many
J: TRBJ2-7
DNA: TGTGCCATCAGAGAGGCAGGGGCCCCGAGCTCCTACGAGCAGTACTTC
CDR3: CAIREAGAPSSYEQYF

V: TRBV12-3/TRBV12-4
D: TRBD1
size: NA
J: TRBJ2-6
DNA: TGTGCCATTTTACAGGGGGACTCTGGGGCCAACGTCCTGACTTTC
CDR3: CAILQGDSGANVLTF

V: TRBV7-6
D: NA
size: many
J: TRBJ1-1
DNA: TGTGCCAGCAGCCATGGGGGCTCCCCAAACACTGAAGCTTTCTTT
CDR3: CASSHGGSPNTEAFF

V: TRBV6-2/TRBV6-3
D: NA
size: many
J: TRBJ2-7
DNA: TGTGCCAGCAGCGCCGGGCCAGCATCCTACGAGCAGTACTTC
CDR3: CASSAGPASYEQYF

V: TRBV7-2
D: NA
size: NA
J: TRBJ2-5
DNA: TGTGCCAGCAGCTTAGTAGTATTTAGTGAGACCCAGTACTTC
CDR3: CASSLVVFSETQYF

V: TRBV5-5
D: NA
size: few
J: TRBJ1-1
DNA: TGTGCCAGCAGCGTACCGACCGCCGAAGCTTTCTTT
CDR3: CASSVPTAEAFF

V: TRBV10-3
D: NA
size: many
J: TRBJ2-7
DNA: TGTGCCATCAGTTTGGACGGGATCTCCTACGAGCAGTACTTC
CDR3: CAISLDGISYEQYF

V: TRBV2
D: NA
size: NA
J: TRBJ2-3
DNA: TGTGCCAGCGGGGGGGCCGAGGTAGATACGCAGTATTTT
CDR3: CASGGAEVDTQYF

V: TRBV13
D: NA
size: NA
J: TRBJ2-5
DNA: TGTGCCAGCAGCCGATCGCAAGAGACCCAGTACTTC
CDR3: CASSRSQETQYF

V: TRBV6-5
D: NA
size: many
J: TRBJ1-1
DNA: TGTGCCAGCAGTTACTCGCCCCTCAGCGAAGCTTTCTTT
CDR3: CASSYSPLSEAFF

V: TRBV7-3
D: TRBD1
size: many
J: TRBJ2-2
DNA: TGTGCCAGCAGCTTGGGACAGGGAAATATTGGATACGGGGAGCTGTTTTTT
CDR3: CASSLGQGNIGYGELFF

V: TRBV4-2
D: NA
size: few
J: TRBJ1-2
DNA: TGTGCCAGCAGCCCGACAGGTTGGGGTGATGGCTACACCTTC
CDR3: CASSPTGWGDGYTF